The entry below gives a single T cell receptor beta chain sequence along with its context. These data come from a study of glioma-infiltrating T cells after dendritic cell vaccination. Germline CDR1 SNHLY, CDR2 FYNNEI. Trimming took 6 bases from V and 4 from J, leaving 9 bases between them. This CDR3 has 12 residues. Sequencing used immunoSEQ multiplex PCR; TCRdb keeps in-frame clones, though not all of them. The sample lists approximately 85,000 clones, approximately 81% occurring once. Time point denoted: after dendritic cell vaccination, including at tumor progression/relapse. Patients had residual fresh-frozen tumor tissue and more than two years of survival data. No glioblastoma patient carried an isocitrate dehydrogenase mutation. PBMC were collected before vaccination, two weeks after the third vaccination, and at progression.

The clonotype comes from a human donor with glioblastoma. The V and J genes are TRBV2 and TRBJ1-2, with D possibly TRBD1 on 5 matching bases. Sequenced material: blood, taken after dendritic cell vaccination. The CDR3 bases are TGTGCCAGCAGGGATGACAGCTATGGCTACACCTTC. It translates to CASRDDSYGYTF.